The entry below describes one T cell receptor beta chain. A CD45RO/CCR7/CD25/CD127/CD95/CD27 panel sorted naive, central memory, regulatory and stem cell-like memory CD4+ cells. The sample originates from a study of beta chain features in type 1 diabetes. This CDR3 region has 14 residues. The V gene lost 1 base and the J gene lost 2 bases, with 8 bases spanning the gap. CDR1 is LGHNA and CDR2 is YSLEER in the germline V gene. Expressed TCRB transcripts were sequenced, since all the RNA that had been isolated was reverse transcribed. Naive, central memory and regulatory T cell samples averaged around 3.3 million reads. Assay used: immunoSEQ multiplex PCR; TCRdb lists only in-frame clones, some missing. This table holds some 240,000 clones, approximately 10% found once.

Sequenced: central memory CD4+ T cells from blood. The source of this sequence is a man aged 18 to 30 in good health. The chain combines TRBV4-3 with TRBJ2-5; D is uncertain. CDR3: CASSQVWKQETQYF. For the CDR3, the DNA is TGCGCCAGCAGCCAAGTGTGGAAGCAAGAGACCCAGTACTTC.